The T cell receptor (beta chain) described here comes from a study of T cell changes during pregnancy in multiple sclerosis. Using immunoSEQ multiplex PCR, the repertoire was profiled, and TCRdb retains in-frame clones only, with some absent. The repertoire holds roughly 40,000 clones, with about 90% as singletons. V lost 2 bases and J lost 3, with 13 bases in between. Germline V CDR1 and CDR2: MNHNY, SVGAGI (reference sequence). The CDR3 covers 15 residues. The chain recombines TRBV6-6 with TRBJ2-5, with D unclear. The material was CD4+ T cells from peripheral blood mononuclear cells, obtained before pregnancy. The sequence was obtained from a female donor with multiple sclerosis, enrolled in a pregnancy study. The CDR3 nucleotides read TGTGCCAGCAGTTACCCCCGAGGAAAAGAAGAGACCCAGTACTTC. This encodes CASSYPRGKEETQYF.